Listed here is a single T cell receptor (beta chain). The antigen is unknown. This sample is drawn from a study of cytomegalovirus exposure and HLA in healthy donors. Looking at the study overall: Caucasian-associated ancestry cluster membership applied to about four fifths of 398 genotyped donors.

The CDR3 covers 13 residues. Trimming took off 6 bases at V and 8 bases at J, with 13 bases between the two ends. From germline, CDR1 is SNHLY and CDR2 FYNNEI. The PCR used 60 Vbeta and 13 Jbeta primers. TCRdb keeps only in-frame clones here, not all; method: immunoSEQ multiplex PCR. In the table there are around 180,000 clones, 81% of which are singletons. The study's findings and limits: According to a later analysis, donors in an Asian-associated ancestry cluster reportedly had fewer N-insertions than the approximately 730-donor mean. When analyzed later, a missense DCLRE1C variant was found to be linked to TCR beta V- and J-gene trimming.

This cohort consisted of healthy bone marrow donors. The genes are TRBV2 and TRBJ1-4; D perhaps matches TRBD1 (6 bases). What was sequenced was PBMCs. This TCR was sampled from a man aged 18 to 35 in good health and CMV-seronegative. DNA for the CDR3: TGTGCCAGCAGAACAGGGTCGGGGGAAAAACTGTTTTTT. Translation: CASRTGSGEKLFF.